These 5 T cell receptor beta chains were sequenced from one sample in a study of shared clonotypes between healthy human individuals. Assay used: immunoSEQ multiplex PCR; TCRdb lists only in-frame clones, some missing. The sample has approximately 620,000 clones, roughly 97% seen once. Sequencing was done on a sample of naive CD4+ T cells sorted from blood. Regarding subset: CD45RA+ positively selected. All receptors come from a woman under 40 in good health.

The genes are TRBV6-5 and TRBJ1-1; D gene ambiguous. CDR1 MNHEY and CDR2 SVGAGI come from the germline V gene. The CDR3 consists of 13 residues. V was cut by 0 bases and J by 1 base, with 3 bases left in between. The chain's CDR3 is CASSYSWNTEAFF. DNA for the CDR3: TGTGCCAGCAGTTACTCATGGAACACTGAAGCTTTCTTT.

V usage is TRBV11-3 and J usage is TRBJ2-5, with 7 bases identical to TRBD2. There are 13 residues in the CDR3. The V and J ends lost 4 bases and 5 bases, in that order; junction bases with no gene match: 4. CDR1 and CDR2 from the germline V gene are SGHNT and YENEEA. The CDR3 loop reads CASSSGGEETQYF. CDR3 DNA: TGTGCCAGCAGCTCGGGGGGAGAGGAGACCCAGTACTTC.

The V and J genes are TRBV7-9 and TRBJ1-1, with D possibly matching TRBD1 (6 bases). Per the germline V gene, CDR1 is SEHNR and CDR2 is FQNEAQ (reference sequence). The CDR3 is 14 residues long. Trimming left V 5 bases short and J 3 bases short, with 13 bases between. The CDR3 DNA follows: TGTGCCAGCAGCCCCACAGGGATATACACTGAAGCTTTCTTT. This sequence encodes CASSPTGIYTEAFF.

V and J are TRBV6-5 and TRBJ2-7, with D perhaps TRBD1 (5 bases). With 5 bases removed from V and 1 base from J, the gap between germline ends came to 12 bases. CDR3 length: 14 amino acids. Germline V CDR1 and CDR2: MNHEY, SVGAGI. CDR3 DNA sequence: TGTGCCAGCAGTAGACTGACAGAGTCCTACGAGCAGTACTTC. Translating it yields CASSRLTESYEQYF.

The chain joins TRBV6-1 to TRBJ1-1; 11 bases are a match to TRBD1. The CDR3 length is 15 residues. V gave up 8 bases and J gave up 1 base; unmatched junction bases: 6. Germline V gene sequence: CDR1 MNHNS, CDR2 SASEGT. CDR3 in amino acids: CASRWTGGRNTEAFF. In DNA form, the CDR3 reads TGTGCCAGCCGGTGGACAGGGGGCAGGAACACTGAAGCTTTCTTT.